This TCR beta chain comes out of a study of radiotherapy plus CTLA-4 blockade in lung cancer (dated by TCRdb to 2016 to 2019). Study-wide context: Among the enrolled patients, approximately 18% had an objective response, and less than 40% reached disease control.

The study evaluated CTLA-4 blockade (ipilimumab) given together with focal radiation therapy in patients who had chemo-refractory metastatic non-small-cell lung cancer. The CDR3 goes from the cysteine to the phenylalanine over 13 residues. The entry retains the CDR3 DNA only, 39 bases that are in frame from base 1. CDR1 and CDR2, per the germline V gene, are WSHSY and SAAADI. V is trimmed back by 8 bases and J by 11 bases, and the junction contains 8 bases that no gene match accounts for. Points on this clone: Its antigen is not yet known. The input lacks base qualities; no much larger clone sits a single base away.

Results the study describes overall, beyond this receptor: After treatment with radiotherapy and ipilimumab, TCR clones that originated in tumors expanded in peripheral blood. The strongest predictors of response were reported to be early dynamic shifts in blood T cell clones along with a rise in serum interferon-beta following radiation.

Library generation was performed with the immunoSEQ multiplex PCR assay. TCRdb carries this immuneACCESS record with in-frame sequences only. Its versions omit some clonotypes, under half of them owing to an unresolved V gene in the studies checked, with the rest unexplained. The sample table contains 25,000 to 35,000 clones; only one count was recorded for less than 85% of them. Under 8% of the sample is taken by the ten largest. The source is a human donor with non-small cell lung cancer who had stable disease on radiotherapy plus ipilimumab. The rearrangement joined TRBV10-2 to TRBJ1-6, and 8 junctional nucleotides match TRBD1. Sequencing was performed on peripheral blood, taken from a patient treated with radiotherapy plus ipilimumab. The CDR3 region: CASGIFRGPPLHF. Here is the DNA: TGCGCCAGCGGAATCTTCAGGGGGCCACCCCTCCACTTT.